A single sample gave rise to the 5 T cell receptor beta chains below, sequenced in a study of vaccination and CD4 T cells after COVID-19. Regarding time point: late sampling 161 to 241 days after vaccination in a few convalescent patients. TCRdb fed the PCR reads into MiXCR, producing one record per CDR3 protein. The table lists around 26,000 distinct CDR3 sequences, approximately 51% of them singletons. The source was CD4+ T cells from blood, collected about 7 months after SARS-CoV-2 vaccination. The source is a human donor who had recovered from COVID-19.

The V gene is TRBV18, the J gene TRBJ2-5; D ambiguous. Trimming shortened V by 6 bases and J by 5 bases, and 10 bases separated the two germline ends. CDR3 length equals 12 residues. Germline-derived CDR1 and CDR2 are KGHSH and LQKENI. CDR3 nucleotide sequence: TGTGCCAGCTCCCCCCTTGGGGAGACCCAGTACTTC. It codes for CASSPLGETQYF.

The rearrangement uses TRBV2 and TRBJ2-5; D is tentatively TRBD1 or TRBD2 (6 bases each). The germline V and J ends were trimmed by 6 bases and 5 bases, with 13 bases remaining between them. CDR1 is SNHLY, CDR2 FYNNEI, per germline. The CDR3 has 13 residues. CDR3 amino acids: CASREGGGETQYF. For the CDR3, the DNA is TGTGCCAGCAGGGAGGGGGGAGGCGAGACCCAGTACTTC.

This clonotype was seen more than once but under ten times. CDR3 loop: CASTRGDSNYGYTF. In nucleotides, the CDR3 is TGTGCCAGTACCAGGGGGGACTCAAACTATGGCTACACCTTC. The chain combines TRBV19 with TRBJ1-2, with 7 bases fitting TRBD1. The CDR3 spans 14 residues. The trim removed 7 bases at V and 2 bases at J, leaving 7 bases unmatched. Germline CDR1 LNHDA, CDR2 SQIVND (reference sequence). Variable domain in full (rest from reference TRBV19 and TRBJ1-2): DGGITQSPKYLFRKEGQNVTLSCEQNLNHDAMYWYRQDPGQGLRLIYYSQIVNDFQKGDIAEGYSVSREKKESFPLTVTSAQKNPTAFYLCASTRGDSNYGYTFGSGTRLTVV.

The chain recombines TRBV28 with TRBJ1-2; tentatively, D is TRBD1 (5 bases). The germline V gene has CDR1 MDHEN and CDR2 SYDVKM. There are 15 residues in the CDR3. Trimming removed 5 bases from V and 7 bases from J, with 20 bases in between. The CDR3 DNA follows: TGTGCCAGCAGTAGAGGAAGCGGATCGGGACTTGGCTACACCTTC. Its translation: CASSRGSGSGLGYTF.

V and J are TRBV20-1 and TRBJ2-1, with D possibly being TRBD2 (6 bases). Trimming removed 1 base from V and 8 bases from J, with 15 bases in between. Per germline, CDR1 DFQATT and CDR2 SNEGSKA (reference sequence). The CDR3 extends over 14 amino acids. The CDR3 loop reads CSARVLGAGYEQFF. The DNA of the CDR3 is TGCAGTGCTAGAGTGCTGGGTGCGGGATATGAGCAGTTCTTC.